This entry describes one T cell receptor beta chain. What it binds is not known. TCRdb ran MiXCR on the reads and lists one entry per CDR3 protein. The sample consists of 900,000 to 950,000 distinct CDR3 sequences, around 30% of them appearing once. This specimen belongs to a study of T cell repertoires in cytomegalovirus infection. About the research overall: HLA-B-restricted CMV epitopes that are well studied, plus recently identified HLA-C-restricted ones, were used by the study. Indications came from public TCR beta signatures; they pointed to CMV infection and to a matching HLA type. Study-wide points: The response measured ex vivo was dominated by TCR beta clonotypes (HLA-C-restricted and CMV-specific). Cumulative public TCR beta family frequency identified CMV carriers with the relevant HLA.

The CDR3 sequence is 13 residues long. V was clipped by 3 bases and J by 6 bases, with 12 bases between them. The germline V gene encodes CDR1 MDHEN and CDR2 SYDVKM. The specimen comprised cultured CD8+ T cells from PBMCs, sampled from culture after CMV antigen stimulation. The genes are TRBV28 and TRBJ2-7; unclear D gene. This sequence was found in a human donor in good health (CMV status not recorded). Some clones in this sample may be carry-over from other donors' samples. The chain's CDR3 is CASSFFGFGEQYV. The CDR3 bases are TGTGCCAGCAGTTTTTTCGGATTCGGCGAGCAGTACGTC.